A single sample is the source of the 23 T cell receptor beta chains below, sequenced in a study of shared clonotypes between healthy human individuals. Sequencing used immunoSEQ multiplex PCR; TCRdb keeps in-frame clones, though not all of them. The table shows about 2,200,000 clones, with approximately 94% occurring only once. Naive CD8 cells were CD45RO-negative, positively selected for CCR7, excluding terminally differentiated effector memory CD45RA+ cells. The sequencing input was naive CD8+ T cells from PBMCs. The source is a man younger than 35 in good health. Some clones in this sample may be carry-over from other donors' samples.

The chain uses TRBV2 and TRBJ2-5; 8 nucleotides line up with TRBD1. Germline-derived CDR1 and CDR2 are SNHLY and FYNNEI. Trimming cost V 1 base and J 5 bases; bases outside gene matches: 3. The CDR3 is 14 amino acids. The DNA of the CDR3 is TGTGCCAGCAGTGAAGGGACAGGGTGGGAGACCCAGTACTTC. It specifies CASSEGTGWETQYF. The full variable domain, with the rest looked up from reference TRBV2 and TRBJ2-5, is EPEVTQTPSHQVTQMGQEVILRCVPISNHLYFYWYRQILGQKVEFLVSFYNNEISEKSEIFDDQFSVERPDGSNFTLKIRSTKLEDSAMYFCASSEGTGWETQYFGPGTRLLVL.

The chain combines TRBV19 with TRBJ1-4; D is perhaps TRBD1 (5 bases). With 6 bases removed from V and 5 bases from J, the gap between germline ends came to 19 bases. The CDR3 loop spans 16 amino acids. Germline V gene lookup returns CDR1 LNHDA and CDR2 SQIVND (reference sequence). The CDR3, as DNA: TGTGCCAGTAGCCTCGGCGGGGAGGGGTGGAATGAAAAACTGTTTTTT. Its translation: CASSLGGEGWNEKLFF.

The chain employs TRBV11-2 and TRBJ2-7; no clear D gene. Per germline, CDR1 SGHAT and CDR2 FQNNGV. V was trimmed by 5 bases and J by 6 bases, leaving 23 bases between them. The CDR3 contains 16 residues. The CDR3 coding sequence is TGTGCCAGCAGCCAAGAAGGGAAGGTCCTTCCCCTCGAGCAGTACTTC. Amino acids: CASSQEGKVLPLEQYF.

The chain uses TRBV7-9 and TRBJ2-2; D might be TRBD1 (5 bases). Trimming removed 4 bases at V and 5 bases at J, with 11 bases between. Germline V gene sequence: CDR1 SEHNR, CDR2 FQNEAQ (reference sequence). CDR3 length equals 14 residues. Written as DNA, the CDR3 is TGTGCCAGCAGCTCCAGGGATACTACCGGGGAGCTGTTTTTT. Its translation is CASSSRDTTGELFF.

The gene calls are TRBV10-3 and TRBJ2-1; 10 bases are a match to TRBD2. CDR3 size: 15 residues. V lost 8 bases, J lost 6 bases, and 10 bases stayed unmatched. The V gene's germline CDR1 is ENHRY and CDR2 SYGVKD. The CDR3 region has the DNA TGTGCCATCGGACTCGGACTAGCGGAGTCCAATGAGCAGTTCTTC. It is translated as CAIGLGLAESNEQFF.

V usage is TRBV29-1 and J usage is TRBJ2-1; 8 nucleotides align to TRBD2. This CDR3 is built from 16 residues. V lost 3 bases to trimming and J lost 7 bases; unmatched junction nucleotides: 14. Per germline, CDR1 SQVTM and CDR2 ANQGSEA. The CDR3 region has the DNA TGCAGCGTTGAGACGGGAGGGCCCTTTTCCTTGAATGAGCAGTTCTTC. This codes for CSVETGGPFSLNEQFF.

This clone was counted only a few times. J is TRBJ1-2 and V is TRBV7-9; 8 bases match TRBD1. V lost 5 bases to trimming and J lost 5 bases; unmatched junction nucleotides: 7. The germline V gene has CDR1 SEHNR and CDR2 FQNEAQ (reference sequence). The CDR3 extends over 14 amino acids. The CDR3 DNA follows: TGTGCCAGCAGCCCGCTGACAGGGGAATATGGCTACACCTTC. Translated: CASSPLTGEYGYTF.

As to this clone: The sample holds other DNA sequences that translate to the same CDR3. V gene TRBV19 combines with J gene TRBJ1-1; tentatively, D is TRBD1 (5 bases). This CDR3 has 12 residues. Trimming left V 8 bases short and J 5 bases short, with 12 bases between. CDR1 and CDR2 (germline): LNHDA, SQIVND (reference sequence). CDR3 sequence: CASRTGGTEAFF. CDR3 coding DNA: TGTGCCAGTCGTACGGGGGGGACTGAAGCTTTCTTT. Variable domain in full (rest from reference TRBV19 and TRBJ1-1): DGGITQSPKYLFRKEGQNVTLSCEQNLNHDAMYWYRQDPGQGLRLIYYSQIVNDFQKGDIAEGYSVSREKKESFPLTVTSAQKNPTAFYLCASRTGGTEAFFGQGTRLTVV.

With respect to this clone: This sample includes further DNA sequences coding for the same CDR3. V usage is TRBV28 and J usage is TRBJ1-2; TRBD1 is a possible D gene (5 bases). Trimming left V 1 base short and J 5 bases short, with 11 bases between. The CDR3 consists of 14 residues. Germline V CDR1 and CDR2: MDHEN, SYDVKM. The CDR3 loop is CASSLSGTGYGYTF. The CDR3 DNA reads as TGTGCCAGCAGTTTATCAGGGACGGGGTATGGCTACACCTTC.

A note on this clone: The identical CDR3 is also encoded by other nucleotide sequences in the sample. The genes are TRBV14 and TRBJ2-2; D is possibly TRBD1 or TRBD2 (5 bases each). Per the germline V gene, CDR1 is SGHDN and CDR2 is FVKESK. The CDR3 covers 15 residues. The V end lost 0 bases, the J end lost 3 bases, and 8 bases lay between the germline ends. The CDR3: CASSQDLGDTGELFF. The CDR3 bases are TGTGCCAGCAGCCAAGATCTGGGGGACACCGGGGAGCTGTTTTTT.

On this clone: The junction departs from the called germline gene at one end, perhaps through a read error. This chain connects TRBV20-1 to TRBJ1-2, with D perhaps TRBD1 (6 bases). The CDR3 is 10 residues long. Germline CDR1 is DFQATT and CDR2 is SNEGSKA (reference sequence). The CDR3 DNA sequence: TGCAGTGCCGGAACAGGGCTGTCAAACTTC. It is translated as CSAGTGLSNF.

CDR3 in DNA: TGTGCCAGCAGCCAACTAGCGGGAGTGATCCCCTACGAGCAGTACTTC. Translation: CASSQLAGVIPYEQYF. V is TRBV21-1 and J is TRBJ2-7; the D call in the table, TRBD2, was not verified against the DNA. TRBV21-1 is marked as a pseudogene. The CDR3 runs 16 residues.

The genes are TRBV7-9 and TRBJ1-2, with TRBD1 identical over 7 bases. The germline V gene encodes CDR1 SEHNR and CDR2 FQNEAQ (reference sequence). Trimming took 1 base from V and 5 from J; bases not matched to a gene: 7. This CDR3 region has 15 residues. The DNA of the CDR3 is TGTGCCAGCAGCTTAGGAACAGGGGCTGTATATGGCTACACCTTC. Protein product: CASSLGTGAVYGYTF.

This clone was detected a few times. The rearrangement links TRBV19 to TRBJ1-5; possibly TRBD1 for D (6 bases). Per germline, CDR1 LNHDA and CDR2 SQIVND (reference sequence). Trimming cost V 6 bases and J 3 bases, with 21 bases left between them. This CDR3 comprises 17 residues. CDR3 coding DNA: TGTGCCAGTAGCCCAAGGAAAATAGACAGGACCAATCAGCCCCAGCATTTT. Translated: CASSPRKIDRTNQPQHF.

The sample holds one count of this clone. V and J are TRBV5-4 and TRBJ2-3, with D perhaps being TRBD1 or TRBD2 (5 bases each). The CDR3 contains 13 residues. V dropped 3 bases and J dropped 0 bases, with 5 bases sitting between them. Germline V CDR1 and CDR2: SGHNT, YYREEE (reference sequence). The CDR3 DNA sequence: TGTGCCAGCAGCTGGGACAGCACAGATACGCAGTATTTT. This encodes CASSWDSTDTQYF.

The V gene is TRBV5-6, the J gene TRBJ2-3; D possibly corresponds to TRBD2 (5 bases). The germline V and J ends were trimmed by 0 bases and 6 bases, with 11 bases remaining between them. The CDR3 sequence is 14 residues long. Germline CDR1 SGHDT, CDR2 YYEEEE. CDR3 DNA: TGTGCCAGCAGCTTGGTCGGGAAGTGGGATACGCAGTATTTT. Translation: CASSLVGKWDTQYF.

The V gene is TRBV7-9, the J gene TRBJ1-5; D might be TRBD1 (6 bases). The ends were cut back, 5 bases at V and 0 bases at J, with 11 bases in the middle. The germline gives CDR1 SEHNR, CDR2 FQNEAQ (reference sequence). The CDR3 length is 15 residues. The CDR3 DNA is TGTGCCAGCAGCCAGGGGCCAGGTAGCAATCAGCCCCAGCATTTT. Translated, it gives CASSQGPGSNQPQHF.

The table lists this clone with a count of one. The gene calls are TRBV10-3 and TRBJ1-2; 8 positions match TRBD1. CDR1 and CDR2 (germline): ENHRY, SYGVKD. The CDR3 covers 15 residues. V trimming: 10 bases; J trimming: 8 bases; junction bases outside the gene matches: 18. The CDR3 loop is CATMEDRESTQGYTF. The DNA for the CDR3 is TGTGCCACAATGGAGGACAGGGAAAGTACCCAGGGCTACACCTTC.

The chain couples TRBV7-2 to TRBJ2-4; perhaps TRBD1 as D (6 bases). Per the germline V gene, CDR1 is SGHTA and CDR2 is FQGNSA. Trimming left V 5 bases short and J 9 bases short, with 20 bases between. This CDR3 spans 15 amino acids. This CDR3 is CASSDSQGFGSIQYF. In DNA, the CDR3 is TGTGCCAGCAGCGACAGCCAGGGGTTCGGGTCCATTCAGTACTTC.

This CDR3 is CASTPTTSTDTQYF. In nucleotides, the CDR3 is TGCGCCAGCACCCCGACTACTAGCACAGATACGCAGTATTTT. This sequence joins TRBV10-2 and TRBJ2-3; D perhaps matches TRBD2 (5 bases). This CDR3 is built from 14 residues. The ends were cut back, 7 bases at V and 0 bases at J, with 11 bases in the middle. Germline CDR1 is WSHSY and CDR2 is SAAADI.

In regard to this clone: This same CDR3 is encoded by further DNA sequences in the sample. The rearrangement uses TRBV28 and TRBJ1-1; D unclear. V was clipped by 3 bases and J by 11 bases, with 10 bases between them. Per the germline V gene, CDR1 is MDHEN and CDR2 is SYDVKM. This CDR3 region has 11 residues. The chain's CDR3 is CASSFPGRAFF. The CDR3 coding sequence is TGTGCCAGCAGTTTCCCCGGACGGGCTTTCTTT.

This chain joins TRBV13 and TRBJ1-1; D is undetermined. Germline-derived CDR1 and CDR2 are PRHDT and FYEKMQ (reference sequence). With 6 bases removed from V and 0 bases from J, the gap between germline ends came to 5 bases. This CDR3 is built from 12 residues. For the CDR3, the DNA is TGTGCCAGCAGACACATGAACACTGAAGCTTTCTTT. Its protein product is CASRHMNTEAFF.

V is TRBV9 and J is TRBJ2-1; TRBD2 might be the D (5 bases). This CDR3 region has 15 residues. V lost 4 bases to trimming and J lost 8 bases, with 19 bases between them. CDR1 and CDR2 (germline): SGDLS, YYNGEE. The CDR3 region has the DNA TGTGCCAGCAGCCCCCGATTGGCGGGTGGTGATGAGCAGTTCTTC. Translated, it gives CASSPRLAGGDEQFF.